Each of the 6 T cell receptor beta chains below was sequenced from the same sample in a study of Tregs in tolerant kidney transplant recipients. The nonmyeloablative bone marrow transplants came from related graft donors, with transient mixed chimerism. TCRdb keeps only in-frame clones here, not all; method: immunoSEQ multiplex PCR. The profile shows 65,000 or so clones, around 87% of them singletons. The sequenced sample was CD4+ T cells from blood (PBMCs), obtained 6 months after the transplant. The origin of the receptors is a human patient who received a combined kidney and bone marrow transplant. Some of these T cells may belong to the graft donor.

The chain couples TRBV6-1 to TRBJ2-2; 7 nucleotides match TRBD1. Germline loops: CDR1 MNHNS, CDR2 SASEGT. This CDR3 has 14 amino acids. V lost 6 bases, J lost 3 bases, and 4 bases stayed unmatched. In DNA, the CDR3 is TGTGCCAGCAGGTGGACAGGTTACACCGGGGAGCTGTTTTTT. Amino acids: CASRWTGYTGELFF.

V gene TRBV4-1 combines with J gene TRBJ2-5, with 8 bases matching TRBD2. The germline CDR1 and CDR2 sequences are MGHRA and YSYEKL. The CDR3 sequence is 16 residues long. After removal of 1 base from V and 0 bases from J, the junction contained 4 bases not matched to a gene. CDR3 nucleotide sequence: TGCGCCAGCAGCCAAGGAAGCGGGAGCAACCAAGAGACCCAGTACTTC. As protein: CASSQGSGSNQETQYF.

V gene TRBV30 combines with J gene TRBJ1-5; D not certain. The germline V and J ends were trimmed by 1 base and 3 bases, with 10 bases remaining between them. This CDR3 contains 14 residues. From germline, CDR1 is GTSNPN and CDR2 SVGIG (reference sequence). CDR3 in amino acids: CAWSGLGSNQPQHF. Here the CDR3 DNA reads TGTGCCTGGAGTGGACTTGGGTCCAATCAGCCCCAGCATTTT.

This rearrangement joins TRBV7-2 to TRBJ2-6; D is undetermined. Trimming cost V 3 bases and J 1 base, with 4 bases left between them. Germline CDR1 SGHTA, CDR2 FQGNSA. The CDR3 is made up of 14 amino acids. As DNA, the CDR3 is TGTGCCAGCAGCTTTATGTCTGGGGCCAACGTCCTGACTTTC. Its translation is CASSFMSGANVLTF.

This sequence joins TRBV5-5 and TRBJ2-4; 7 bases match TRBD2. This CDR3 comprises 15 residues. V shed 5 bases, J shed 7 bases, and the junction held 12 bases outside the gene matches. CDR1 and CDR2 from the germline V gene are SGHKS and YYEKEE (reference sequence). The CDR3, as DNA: TGTGCCAGCAGTGGGGGGGGACTTCGCGGTAACATTCAGTACTTC. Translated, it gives CASSGGGLRGNIQYF.

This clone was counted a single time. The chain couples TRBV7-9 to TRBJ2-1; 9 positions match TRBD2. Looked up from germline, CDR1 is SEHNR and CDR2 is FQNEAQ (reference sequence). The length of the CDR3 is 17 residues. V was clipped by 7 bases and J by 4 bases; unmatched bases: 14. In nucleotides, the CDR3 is TGTGCCAGCACCGCGCGAGGCGGGGGGGTGCAGTACAATGAGCAGTTCTTC. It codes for CASTARGGGVQYNEQFF.